These 28 T cell receptor beta chains were all obtained from the same sample, sequenced in a study of cytomegalovirus exposure and HLA in healthy donors. The PCR used 60 Vbeta and 13 Jbeta primers. The assay was immunoSEQ multiplex PCR, and TCRdb's table has in-frame clones only and misses some. In the table there are 150,000 to 200,000 clones, roughly 79% of which are singletons. Sequenced input: PBMCs. The source of these receptors is a man in his forties in good health and CMV-seropositive.

The sample holds a few counts of this clone. The V and J genes are TRBV27 and TRBJ2-3; possibly TRBD2 for D (6 bases). V was shortened by 6 bases and J by 5 bases, with 21 bases between the two germline ends. Germline V gene sequence: CDR1 MNHEY, CDR2 SMNVEV (reference sequence). The CDR3 is 16 residues long. CDR3 DNA sequence: TGTGCCAGCAGGACCCTTCTGGCGGGCGGGGTAGATACGCAGTATTTT. The encoded protein is CASRTLLAGGVDTQYF.

The sample holds a few counts of this clone. V is TRBV27 and J is TRBJ2-7; the match to TRBD2 covers 11 bases. Germline values: CDR1 MNHEY, CDR2 SMNVEV (reference sequence). J lost 2 bases, V lost 2 bases, and 2 bases had no gene match. This CDR3 has 15 amino acids. This CDR3 reads CASSLASGRTYEQYF. The CDR3 nucleotides read TGTGCCAGCAGTTTAGCTAGCGGGAGGACCTACGAGCAGTACTTC.

This clone was recorded a few times. V gene TRBV5-6 combines with J gene TRBJ2-7, with D perhaps matching TRBD1 (5 bases). Trimming left V 4 bases short and J 2 bases short, with 13 bases between. Germline V CDR1 and CDR2: SGHDT, YYEEEE. The CDR3 sequence is 14 residues long. CDR3 nucleotide sequence: TGTGCCAGCAGCCCCGTCGGACAAGCCTACGAGCAGTACTTC. It codes for CASSPVGQAYEQYF.

The V call is TRBV19, the J call TRBJ1-5; 7 bases align to TRBD1. CDR1 is LNHDA and CDR2 is SQIVND in the germline V gene (reference sequence). The V and J ends lost 6 bases and 3 bases, in that order; junction bases with no gene match: 2. This CDR3 region has 13 residues. CDR3 loop: CASRGQHNQPQHF. The CDR3 DNA sequence: TGTGCCAGTAGGGGACAGCACAATCAGCCCCAGCATTTT. Combining the CDR3 with reference TRBV19 and TRBJ1-5 gives the whole variable domain DGGITQSPKYLFRKEGQNVTLSCEQNLNHDAMYWYRQDPGQGLRLIYYSQIVNDFQKGDIAEGYSVSREKKESFPLTVTSAQKNPTAFYLCASRGQHNQPQHFGDGTRLSIL.

V is TRBV29-1 and J is TRBJ2-2, with D tentatively TRBD1 (5 bases). The germline V and J ends were trimmed by 2 bases and 1 base, with 8 bases remaining between them. Germline CDR1 SQVTM, CDR2 ANQGSEA. CDR3 length equals 14 residues. The CDR3 coding sequence is TGCAGCGTTGAATCCAGGGTGAACACCGGGGAGCTGTTTTTT. The encoded protein is CSVESRVNTGELFF.

The J gene is TRBJ2-5, the V gene TRBV9; TRBD1 aligns across 8 bases. This CDR3 has 15 residues. V was clipped by 0 bases and J by 11 bases; unmatched bases: 12. Germline V gene lookup returns CDR1 SGDLS and CDR2 YYNGEE. The CDR3 here is CASSVASQGAREQYF. DNA for the CDR3: TGTGCCAGCAGCGTAGCTTCCCAGGGGGCGAGGGAGCAGTACTTC. Together with reference TRBV9 and TRBJ2-5, the CDR3 gives the full variable domain: DSGVTQTPKHLITATGQRVTLRCSPRSGDLSVYWYQQSLDQGLQFLIQYYNGEERAKGNILERFSAQQFPDLHSELNLSSLELGDSALYFCASSVASQGAREQYFGPGTRLLVL.

The V and J genes are TRBV5-1 and TRBJ2-5, with 7 bases lining up with TRBD2. The trim removed 3 bases at V and 2 bases at J, leaving 7 bases unmatched. The CDR3 consists of 15 residues. Germline loops: CDR1 SGHRS, CDR2 YFSETQ. CDR3 sequence (DNA): TGCGCCAGCAGCTCCACCGGGACTACTCAAGAGACCCAGTACTTC. This translates into CASSSTGTTQETQYF.

The chain has TRBV6-9 and TRBJ2-7; TRBD2 agrees at 10 bases. With V trimmed by 7 bases and J by 5 bases, 11 bases remained unmatched. The CDR3 length is 15 residues. The germline gives CDR1 MNHGY, CDR2 SVAAGI. The CDR3 is CASTWTSGGFHEQYF. CDR3 DNA sequence: TGTGCCAGCACTTGGACTAGCGGCGGGTTTCACGAGCAGTACTTC.

This chain joins TRBV5-1 and TRBJ2-1; perhaps TRBD1 as D (5 bases). The V gene lost 0 bases and the J gene lost 10 bases, with 17 bases spanning the gap. In germline, CDR1 is SGHRS, CDR2 YFSETQ. This CDR3 is built from 15 residues. The CDR3: CASSLGGNPAEEQFF. The CDR3 DNA follows: TGCGCCAGCAGCTTGGGGGGCAATCCGGCTGAAGAGCAGTTCTTC.

The chain joins TRBV4-1 to TRBJ2-7; TRBD2 agrees at 7 bases. The V segment lost 3 bases and the J segment 2 bases; nucleotides outside the gene matches: 7. This CDR3 has 15 amino acids. Per the germline V gene, CDR1 is MGHRA and CDR2 is YSYEKL. This chain's CDR3 is CASSHVSGGPYEQYF. CDR3 DNA sequence: TGCGCCAGCAGCCACGTCTCGGGGGGTCCCTACGAGCAGTACTTC.

The V and J genes are TRBV29-1 and TRBJ1-1; D gene ambiguous. V lost 2 bases to trimming and J lost 5 bases, with 15 bases between them. Germline-derived CDR1 and CDR2 are SQVTM and ANQGSEA. The CDR3 sequence is 14 residues long. In DNA, the CDR3 is TGCAGCGTTGAATTCCAGAGAGGAGGGACTGAAGCTTTCTTT. Translation gives CSVEFQRGGTEAFF. The variable domain in full, completed from reference TRBV29-1 and TRBJ1-1, reads SAVISQKPSRDICQRGTSLTIQCQVDSQVTMMFWYRQQPGQSLTLIATANQGSEATYESGFVIDKFPISRPNLTFSTLTVSNMSPEDSSIYLCSVEFQRGGTEAFFGQGTRLTVV.

The chain combines TRBV15 with TRBJ1-2, with D perhaps matching TRBD1 (6 bases). The CDR3 length is 14 residues. V dropped 6 bases and J dropped 0 bases, with 11 bases sitting between them. The germline V gene encodes CDR1 LNHNV and CDR2 YYDKDF (reference sequence). The CDR3 reads CATSRTEANYGYTF. The CDR3 bases are TGTGCCACCAGTCGGACAGAAGCTAACTATGGCTACACCTTC.

The V gene is TRBV5-1, the J gene TRBJ2-5; 8 nucleotides line up with TRBD2. The CDR3 has 15 residues. Germline assignment: CDR1 SGHRS and CDR2 YFSETQ. V shed 4 bases, J shed 3 bases, and the junction held 8 bases outside the gene matches. This chain's CDR3 is CASSPGGSGEETQYF. CDR3 nucleotides: TGCGCCAGCAGCCCGGGGGGGAGCGGGGAAGAGACCCAGTACTTC.

The chain has TRBV5-1 and TRBJ1-1; possibly TRBD1 for D (6 bases). Per germline, CDR1 SGHRS and CDR2 YFSETQ. The length of the CDR3 is 14 residues. V lost 4 bases and J lost 2, with 12 bases in between. The CDR3 loop is CASSVQGSNTEAFF. CDR3 coding DNA: TGCGCCAGCAGCGTACAGGGCTCTAACACTGAAGCTTTCTTT.

The chain employs TRBV2 and TRBJ2-1; 15 nucleotides align to TRBD2. The CDR3 consists of 18 residues. V trimming: 3 bases; J trimming: 4 bases; junction bases outside the gene matches: 7. Germline CDR1 and CDR2: SNHLY and FYNNEI. The CDR3 coding sequence is TGTGCCAGCAGTGAGAGGACTAGCGGGAGGGCCAGGTACAATGAGCAGTTCTTC. It specifies CASSERTSGRARYNEQFF.

This chain connects TRBV13 to TRBJ2-1, with D perhaps TRBD1 (5 bases). The germline V gene has CDR1 PRHDT and CDR2 FYEKMQ (reference sequence). V dropped 5 bases and J dropped 9 bases, with 20 bases sitting between them. The CDR3 consists of 15 residues. Here the CDR3 reads CASSLLGWLGVEQFF. CDR3 nucleotides: TGTGCCAGCAGCCTCTTAGGGTGGTTAGGGGTTGAGCAGTTCTTC.

This clone has a handful of counts. This chain uses TRBV30 with TRBJ2-5, with a possible D match to TRBD2 (6 bases). The V gene's germline CDR1 is GTSNPN and CDR2 SVGIG (reference sequence). This CDR3 is 14 amino acids long. The germline V and J ends were trimmed by 0 bases and 3 bases, with 11 bases remaining between them. The CDR3 coding sequence is TGTGCCTGGAGTGTGGGAGGACCAAAAGAGACCCAGTACTTC. Translation gives CAWSVGGPKETQYF.

The V call is TRBV5-1, the J call TRBJ1-1; no firm D call. Per germline, CDR1 SGHRS and CDR2 YFSETQ. Trimming took off 4 bases at V and 2 bases at J, with 9 bases between the two ends. The CDR3 runs to 13 residues. The CDR3 DNA reads as TGCGCCAGCAGCCGTATTCCTAACACTGAAGCTTTCTTT. Encoded protein: CASSRIPNTEAFF.

This clone occurred once. V and J are TRBV7-3 and TRBJ2-1, with 10 bases lining up with TRBD2. The CDR3 contains 13 residues. V lost 7 bases, J lost 9 bases, and 6 bases stayed unmatched. Germline V gives CDR1 SGHTA, CDR2 FQGTGA. The CDR3 bases are TGTGCCAGCACTTACCTAGCGGGAGCTGAGCAGTTCTTC. Protein: CASTYLAGAEQFF.

The J gene is TRBJ1-2, the V gene TRBV4-1, with no clear D. This CDR3 comprises 15 residues. The V and J ends lost 0 bases and 4 bases respectively, with 12 bases between them. CDR1 and CDR2 from the germline V gene are MGHRA and YSYEKL. The CDR3 loop reads CASSQDEGSLYGYTF. The CDR3 nucleotides read TGCGCCAGCAGCCAAGATGAGGGCAGCCTCTATGGCTACACCTTC.

V and J are TRBV7-6 and TRBJ2-5, with 10 bases that match TRBD1. The CDR3 consists of 12 residues. The trim removed 5 bases at V and 13 bases at J, leaving 7 bases unmatched. The V gene's germline CDR1 is SGHVS and CDR2 FNYEAQ. CDR3 DNA sequence: TGTGCCAGCAGCCCGACAGGGGGCGCCCCGTACTTC. Translating gives CASSPTGGAPYF.

V is TRBV5-6 and J is TRBJ2-3, with TRBD1 matching over 7 bases. Germline V gene lookup returns CDR1 SGHDT and CDR2 YYEEEE. J was trimmed by 5 bases and V by 4 bases; bases with no gene match: 10. This CDR3 spans 15 amino acids. The CDR3 sequence: CASSMTGQLGDTQYF. The CDR3 nucleotides are TGTGCCAGCAGCATGACAGGGCAGTTGGGAGATACGCAGTATTTT.

V usage is TRBV5-1 and J usage is TRBJ2-5; no definite D call. V was shortened by 4 bases and J by 2 bases, with 12 bases between the two germline ends. CDR1 and CDR2 (germline): SGHRS, YFSETQ. The CDR3 sequence is 14 residues long. The chain's CDR3 is CASSTSDSQETQYF. The CDR3 bases are TGCGCCAGCAGCACCTCCGACTCGCAAGAGACCCAGTACTTC.

A remark on this clone: Sequence at one end of the junction differs from germline and may be a read error. The rearrangement links TRBV7-9 to TRBJ2-5, with 9 bases fitting TRBD2. This CDR3 comprises 15 residues. Germline V gives CDR1 SEHNR, CDR2 FQNEAQ (reference sequence). The CDR3 protein is CASPSPPYAGGPCDF. The CDR3 bases are TGTGCCAGCCCTTCCCCCCCCTACGCGGGAGGGCCTTGCGACTTC.

The gene calls are TRBV11-3 and TRBJ2-7; maybe TRBD2 (6 bases). Trimming cost V 6 bases and J 0 bases, with 15 bases left between them. CDR1 SGHNT and CDR2 YENEEA come from the germline V gene. The CDR3 length is 15 residues. The CDR3 DNA reads as TGTGCCAGCAGTCAAGAGGCGGGGAACTCCTACGAGCAGTACTTC. It codes for CASSQEAGNSYEQYF.

This clone has only one observation. As DNA, the CDR3 is TGCGCCAGCAGGCGGGGCGCAGGACAGGTCCCCAATGAGCAGTTCTTC. Amino acids: CASRRGAGQVPNEQFF. The chain is built from TRBV5-1 and TRBJ2-1, with D possibly being TRBD1 (7 bases). Per germline, CDR1 SGHRS and CDR2 YFSETQ. This CDR3 has 16 residues. The V and J ends lost 5 bases and 6 bases respectively, with 21 bases between them.

The chain uses TRBV6-5 and TRBJ1-1, with D maybe TRBD1 (5 bases). Trimming took off 5 bases at V and 1 base at J, with 11 bases between the two ends. The germline V gene has CDR1 MNHEY and CDR2 SVGAGI. The CDR3 contains 14 residues. CDR3 region: CASSEKQGNTEAFF. As DNA, the CDR3 is TGTGCCAGCAGTGAAAAGCAGGGGAACACTGAAGCTTTCTTT.

This chain joins TRBV5-1 and TRBJ1-1, with D possibly matching TRBD1 (5 bases). V was cut by 0 bases and J by 5 bases, with 11 bases left in between. This CDR3 is 14 amino acids long. Germline V gene data show CDR1 as SGHRS and CDR2 as YFSETQ. Here the CDR3 reads CASSLGRVVTEAFF. The CDR3 coding sequence is TGCGCCAGCAGCTTGGGCAGGGTCGTTACTGAAGCTTTCTTT.